This TCR beta chain was profiled in a study of patients and donors after allogeneic stem cell transplantation. There are 15 residues in the CDR3. V gave up 1 base and J gave up 2 bases; unmatched junction bases: 5. Germline V gene lookup returns CDR1 SEHNR and CDR2 FQNEAQ (reference sequence). TCRdb analysed the RT-PCR reads with MiXCR anew, one entry per CDR3 protein. Counted here are 390,000 or so distinct CDR3 sequences, roughly 17% occurring once; the ten biggest clones make up roughly 7.2%. The source of this sequence is a human donor who was either an allogeneic HSCT recipient or a stem cell or donor lymphocyte infusion donor (not recorded which). It is not recorded whose cells these are; they may come from a transplant donor. V gene TRBV7-9 combines with J gene TRBJ2-7; 7 bases line up with TRBD2. The material sequenced was blood, either unsorted or a sorted T cell fraction (not recorded which). The CDR3 DNA reads TGTGCCAGCAGCTTAGGCGGGGGACTTACCTACGAGCAGTACTTC. This encodes CASSLGGGLTYEQYF.